This record covers a single T cell receptor (beta chain). This record comes from a study of blood T cell repertoires in COVID-19. Study information: Sample material is recorded as cDNA or gDNA derived from T cells, B-cell-depleted T cells, or PBMCs.

Authors' methods: Scientists estimated how many nucleated cells there were by amplifying reference gene primers. Here immunoSEQ multiplex PCR was the method, and the copy in TCRdb shows in-frame clones only, minus some. The DNA was the basis for D and trimming; V, J and clone size are from that table. The repertoire holds approximately 170,000 clones, with approximately 82% as singletons. Input material: peripheral blood. This TCR was sampled from a woman older than 75 with active or convalescent COVID-19.

The DNA for the CDR3 is TGTGCCAGCAGGCTAATCGGACAGGGGCATGGCTACACCTTC. Protein: CASRLIGQGHGYTF. This chain links TRBV6-6 with TRBJ1-2, with 9 bases aligning to TRBD1. From germline, CDR1 is MNHNY and CDR2 SVGAGI (reference sequence). CDR3 length equals 14 residues. With 6 bases clipped from V and 6 bases from J, the junction kept 8 bases outside the gene matches.